These 16 T cell receptor beta chains share one sample of origin, sequenced in a study of read filtering for tumor transcriptome and immune sequencing. This library used roughly 0.4 ug RNA and molecular barcoded adaptors spanning alpha/delta and beta/gamma chains. Each CDR3 protein gets one entry after TCRdb re-called the reads with MiXCR. In the table there are around 20,000 distinct CDR3 sequences, 22% of which are singletons. Sequenced material: a population of CD138-negative cells sorted from bone marrow. These receptors came from a donor aged 40 or older with multiple myeloma.

This clonotype was counted once. A much larger clone lies a single base off, so this may be a read error. The chain uses TRBV7-2 and TRBJ2-7, with 10 bases that match TRBD2. The V gene's germline CDR1 is SGHTA and CDR2 FQGNSA. The CDR3 loop spans 15 amino acids. With 8 bases clipped from V and 2 bases from J, the junction kept 9 bases outside the gene matches. The CDR3 is CASGWGTSVTYEQYF. The CDR3 DNA sequence: TGTGCCAGCGGCTGGGGGACTAGCGTAACCTACGAGCAGTACTTC. Based on the CDR3 plus reference TRBV7-2 and TRBJ2-7, the full variable domain is GAGVSQSPSNKVTEKGKDVELRCDPISGHTALYWYRQSLGQGLEFLIYFQGNSAPDKSGLPSDRFSAERTGGSVSTLTIQRTQQEDSAVYLCASGWGTSVTYEQYFGPGTRLTVT.

The chain links TRBV7-2 to TRBJ2-3, with 11 bases fitting TRBD2. The CDR3 is 16 amino acids. The V gene end was trimmed by 6 bases and the J gene end by 2 bases; junction bases not matched to a gene: 7. The germline gives CDR1 SGHTA, CDR2 FQGNSA. CDR3 coding DNA: TGTGCCAGCAGGCGAGGGACTAGCGGACTCACAGATACGCAGTATTTT. Translation gives CASRRGTSGLTDTQYF.

In the case of this clonotype: A single base is all that separates this from a far larger clone, so a read error is likely. The rearrangement joins TRBV28 to TRBJ2-7; D not resolved. CDR3 length: 12 residues. V was trimmed by 6 bases and J by 0 bases, leaving 6 bases between them. Per germline, CDR1 MDHEN and CDR2 SYDVKM. As DNA, the CDR3 is TGTGCCAGCAGCCCGACCTCCTACGAGCAGTACTTC. This encodes CASSPTSYEQYF.

On this clonotype: A much more abundant neighbour one base away suggests this may be a read error. V is TRBV29-1 and J is TRBJ2-7; 9 nucleotides agree with TRBD2. The CDR3 contains 13 residues. V dropped 5 bases and J dropped 2; count of bases not matched to a gene: 4. Germline CDR1 and CDR2: SQVTM and ANQGSEA. The chain's CDR3 is CSVRASGTYEQYF. CDR3 coding DNA: TGCAGCGTTCGGGCTAGCGGGACCTACGAGCAGTACTTC.

Of note for this clonotype: A read error is possible here, since a much larger clone lies one base away. The chain uses TRBV10-3 and TRBJ1-1; D perhaps matches TRBD1 (5 bases). The CDR3 spans 13 residues. CDR1 ENHRY and CDR2 SYGVKD come from the germline V gene. V lost 9 bases to trimming and J lost 5 bases, with 16 bases between them. The DNA for the CDR3 is TGTGCCATGCGACAGAGAGATAAAACTGAAGCTTTCTTT. It specifies CAMRQRDKTEAFF.

The chain has TRBV28 and TRBJ2-1, with D perhaps matching TRBD1 (6 bases). The V end was cut by 6 bases, the J end by 7 bases, with 22 bases between. Germline CDR1 is MDHEN and CDR2 is SYDVKM. The CDR3 extends over 16 amino acids. The CDR3 spells CASREIGAGEGNEQFF. The CDR3 DNA is TGTGCCAGCAGGGAAATTGGGGCAGGGGAAGGGAATGAGCAGTTCTTC.

This clonotype showed up many times. This chain joins TRBV28 and TRBJ2-7; D perhaps matches TRBD2 (6 bases). Germline V gene data show CDR1 as MDHEN and CDR2 as SYDVKM. Deletions cut 6 bases from V and 0 bases from J, with 15 bases between. The CDR3 spans 15 residues. CDR3 coding DNA: TGTGCCAGCAGGCGGGACTTCAGGGCCTCCTACGAGCAGTACTTC. This translates into CASRRDFRASYEQYF.

This clonotype was observed at least ten times. The CDR3 spells CASSNHEQYF. The CDR3 DNA reads as TGCGCCAGCAGCAACCACGAGCAGTACTTC. V is TRBV5-1 and J is TRBJ2-7; D remains ambiguous. The V end was cut by 4 bases, the J end by 5 bases, with 4 bases between. This CDR3 region has 10 residues. Per the germline V gene, CDR1 is SGHRS and CDR2 is YFSETQ.

This clonotype is medium-sized (0.01 to 0.1%) by share. The CDR3 spells CASRYRTEREAFF. CDR3 bases: TGCGCCAGCAGGTATAGGACAGAGCGTGAAGCTTTCTTT. This chain connects TRBV10-2 to TRBJ1-1, with D possibly matching TRBD1 (6 bases). V lost 6 bases, J lost 7 bases, and 15 bases lay in between. In germline, CDR1 is WSHSY, CDR2 SAAADI. The CDR3 runs 13 residues.

This chain uses TRBV28 with TRBJ2-6; 8 nucleotides align to TRBD1. There are 15 residues in the CDR3. V shed 6 bases and J 2 bases; nucleotides not matched to a gene: 3. Germline V lookup: CDR1 MDHEN, CDR2 SYDVKM. The CDR3 region is CASRGQAAGANVLTF. For the CDR3, the DNA is TGTGCCAGCAGGGGACAGGCCGCTGGGGCCAACGTCCTGACTTTC. The complete variable domain, with remaining parts taken from reference TRBV28 and TRBJ2-6, reads DVKVTQSSRYLVKRTGEKVFLECVQDMDHENMFWYRQDPGLGLRLIYFSYDVKMKEKGDIPEGYSVSREKKERFSLILESASTNQTSMYLCASRGQAAGANVLTFGAGSRLTVL.

The chain carries TRBV29-1 and TRBJ2-7; TRBD1 matches at 12 bases. The ends lost 5 bases at V and 6 bases at J; junction bases unmatched: 5. The CDR3 is 13 amino acids. CDR1 and CDR2 (germline): SQVTM, ANQGSEA. In DNA form, the CDR3 reads TGCAGCGTTTCGGGGACAGGGGGCGGCGAGCAGTACTTC. Its protein is CSVSGTGGGEQYF.

This clonotype appeared many times. V usage is TRBV3-1 and J usage is TRBJ1-5; no clear D. CDR1 is LGHDT, CDR2 YNNKEL, per germline (reference sequence). The V gene lost 1 base and the J gene lost 1 base, with 8 bases spanning the gap. The CDR3 is 15 amino acids. The CDR3 protein is CASSQGPGSNQPQHF. The CDR3 bases are TGTGCCAGCAGCCAAGGTCCGGGGAGCAATCAGCCCCAGCATTTT.

The sample holds a few counts of this clonotype. The chain combines TRBV28 with TRBJ2-2; D uncertain. V was trimmed by 3 bases and J by 7 bases, leaving 18 bases between them. The CDR3 runs to 16 residues. CDR1 and CDR2 from the germline V gene are MDHEN and SYDVKM. The CDR3: CASSFRTGGFGGELFF. The DNA of the CDR3 is TGTGCCAGCAGTTTTCGGACGGGTGGGTTTGGCGGGGAGCTGTTTTTT.

The chain has TRBV27 and TRBJ2-2; D possibly corresponds to TRBD1 (5 bases). With 6 bases removed from V and 4 bases from J, the gap between germline ends came to 18 bases. This CDR3 is 16 amino acids long. Germline CDR1 reads MNHEY; CDR2 reads SMNVEV (reference sequence). For the CDR3, the DNA is TGTGCCAGCAGAGCAGGGTTTGGTTATCGCACCGGGGAGCTGTTTTTT. Protein: CASRAGFGYRTGELFF.

The chain has TRBV29-1 and TRBJ2-2, with 10 bases identical to TRBD2. The CDR3 has 15 amino acids. CDR1 is SQVTM, CDR2 ANQGSEA, per germline. V lost 4 bases, J lost 4 bases, and 6 bases stayed unmatched. The chain's CDR3 is CSVGLAGVVTGELFF. CDR3 DNA sequence: TGCAGCGTTGGGCTAGCGGGAGTCGTCACCGGGGAGCTGTTTTTT.

Concerning this clonotype: No conserved phenylalanine or tryptophan ends this CDR3, so it is likely a read error. This CDR3 reads CVSKSGQETQYL. In nucleotides, the CDR3 is TGTGTCAGCAAAAGCGGTCAAGAGACCCAGTACCTC. The chain employs TRBV28 and TRBJ2-5; the D gene is possibly TRBD2 (5 bases). Germline lookup yields CDR1 MDHEN and CDR2 SYDVKM. The CDR3 loop spans 12 amino acids.